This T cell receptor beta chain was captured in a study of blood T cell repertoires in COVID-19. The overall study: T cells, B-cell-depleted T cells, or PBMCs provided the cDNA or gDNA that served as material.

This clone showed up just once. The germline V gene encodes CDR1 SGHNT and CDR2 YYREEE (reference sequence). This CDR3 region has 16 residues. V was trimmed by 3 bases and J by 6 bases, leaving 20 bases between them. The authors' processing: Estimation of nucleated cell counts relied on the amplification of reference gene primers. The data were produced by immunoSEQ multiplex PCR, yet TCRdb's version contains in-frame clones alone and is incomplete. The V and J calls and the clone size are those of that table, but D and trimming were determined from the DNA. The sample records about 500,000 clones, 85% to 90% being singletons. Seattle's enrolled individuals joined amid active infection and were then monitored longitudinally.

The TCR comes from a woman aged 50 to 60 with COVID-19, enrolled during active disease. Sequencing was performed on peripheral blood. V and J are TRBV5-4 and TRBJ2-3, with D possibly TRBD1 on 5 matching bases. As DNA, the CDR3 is TGTGCCAGCAGCTGGATGGGGCCTATTGGCCGGGATACGCAGTATTTT. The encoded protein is CASSWMGPIGRDTQYF.